This TCR beta chain was recorded in a study of T cell responses to AZD1222 COVID-19 vaccine. Method: immunoSEQ multiplex PCR; TCRdb's copy keeps in-frame clones and lacks some. The sample records 120,000 to 150,000 clones, roughly nine tenths being singletons. Germline V lookup: CDR1 SGHTA, CDR2 FQGNSA. V was pared by 5 bases and J by 14 bases, with 16 bases between. The CDR3 has 13 residues. The specimen was peripheral blood, collected on day 0 of AZD1222 vaccination. This clonotype was obtained from an adult in good health. This chain links TRBV7-2 with TRBJ1-6; D is uncertain. CDR3 in DNA: TGTGCCAGCAGCCCCCGACCGGGAATCACCCTCCACTTT. It encodes CASSPRPGITLHF.